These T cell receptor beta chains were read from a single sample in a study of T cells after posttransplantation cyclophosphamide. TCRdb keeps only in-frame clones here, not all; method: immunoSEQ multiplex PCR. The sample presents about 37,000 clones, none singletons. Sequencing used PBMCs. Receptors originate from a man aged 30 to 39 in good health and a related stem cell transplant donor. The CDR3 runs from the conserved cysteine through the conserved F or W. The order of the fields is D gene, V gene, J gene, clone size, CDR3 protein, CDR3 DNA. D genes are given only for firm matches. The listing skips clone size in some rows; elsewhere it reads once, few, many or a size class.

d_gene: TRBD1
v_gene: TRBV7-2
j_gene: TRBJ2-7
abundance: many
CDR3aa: CASRSGDRDEQYF
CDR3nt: TGTGCCAGCAGATCCGGGGACAGGGACGAGCAGTACTTC

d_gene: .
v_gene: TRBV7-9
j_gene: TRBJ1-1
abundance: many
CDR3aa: CASSFSSVMNTEAFF
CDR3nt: TGTGCCAGCAGCTTCTCCTCGGTCATGAACACTGAAGCTTTCTTT

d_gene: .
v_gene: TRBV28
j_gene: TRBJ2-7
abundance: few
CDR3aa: CAASGGGFYEQYF
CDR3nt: TGTGCCGCCAGCGGTGGTGGATTTTACGAGCAGTACTTC

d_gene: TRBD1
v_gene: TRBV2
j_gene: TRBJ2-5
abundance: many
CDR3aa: CASSADRGGQETQYF
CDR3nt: TGTGCCAGCAGTGCGGACAGGGGCGGCCAAGAGACCCAGTACTTC

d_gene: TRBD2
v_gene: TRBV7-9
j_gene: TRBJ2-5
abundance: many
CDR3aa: CASSPPSGGRETQYF
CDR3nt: TGTGCCAGCAGCCCCCCTAGCGGGGGGCGAGAGACCCAGTACTTC

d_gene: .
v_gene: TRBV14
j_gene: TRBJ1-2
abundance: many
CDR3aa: CASSQASGGYTF
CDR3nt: TGTGCCAGCAGCCAAGCGTCCGGTGGCTACACCTTC

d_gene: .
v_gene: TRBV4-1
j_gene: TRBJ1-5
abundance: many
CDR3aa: CASSMGPQENQPQHF
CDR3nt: TGCGCCAGCAGCATGGGCCCGCAGGAGAATCAGCCCCAGCATTTT

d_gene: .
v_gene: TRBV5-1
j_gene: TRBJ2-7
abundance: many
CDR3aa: CASSFVSGGSSSYEQYF
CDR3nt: TGCGCCAGCAGCTTTGTCTCTGGGGGCAGTAGCTCCTACGAGCAGTACTTC

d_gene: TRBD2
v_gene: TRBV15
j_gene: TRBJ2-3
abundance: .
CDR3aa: CATSTEKTMAGGLNTQYF
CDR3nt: TGTGCCACCAGCACGGAAAAAACGATGGCGGGGGGGCTTAACACGCAGTATTTT

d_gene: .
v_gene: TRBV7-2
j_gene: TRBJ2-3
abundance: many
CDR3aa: CASSSSAASRDTQYF
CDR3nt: TGTGCCAGCAGCTCCTCGGCGGCCTCCCGGGATACGCAGTATTTT

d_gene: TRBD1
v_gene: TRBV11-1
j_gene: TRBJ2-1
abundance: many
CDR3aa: CASSFRGGEQFF
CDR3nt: TGTGCCAGCAGCTTTAGAGGGGGCGAGCAGTTCTTC

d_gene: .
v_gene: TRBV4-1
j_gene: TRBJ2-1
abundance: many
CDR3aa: CTSSPVGGYYNEQFF
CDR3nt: TGCACCAGCAGCCCGGTCGGGGGATATTACAATGAGCAGTTCTTC

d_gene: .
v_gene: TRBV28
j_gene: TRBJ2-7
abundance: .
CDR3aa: CASQEGTHEQYF
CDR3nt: TGTGCCAGCCAGGAAGGTACCCACGAGCAGTACTTC

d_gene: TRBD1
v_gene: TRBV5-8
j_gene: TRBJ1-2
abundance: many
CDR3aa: CASSDRDRGVSSSYGYTF
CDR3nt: TGTGCCAGCAGCGACCGGGACAGGGGTGTTTCTAGTAGCTATGGCTACACCTTC

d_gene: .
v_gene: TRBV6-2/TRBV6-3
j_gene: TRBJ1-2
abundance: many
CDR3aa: CASSPDGDSNYGYTF
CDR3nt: TGTGCCAGCAGTCCGGATGGGGACTCTAACTATGGCTACACCTTC

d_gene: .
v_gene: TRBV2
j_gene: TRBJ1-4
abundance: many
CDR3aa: CASLSAGRNEKLFF
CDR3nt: TGTGCCAGCTTATCGGCAGGGAGAAATGAAAAACTGTTTTTT

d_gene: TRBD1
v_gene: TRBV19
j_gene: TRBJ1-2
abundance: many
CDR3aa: CASSIQGGGYGYTF
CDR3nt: TGTGCCAGTAGTATACAGGGGGGCGGCTATGGCTACACCTTC

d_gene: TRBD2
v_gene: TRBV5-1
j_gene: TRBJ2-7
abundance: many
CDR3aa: CASSLVAGGPYEQYF
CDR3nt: TGCGCCAGCAGCTTGGTTGCGGGGGGCCCGTACGAGCAGTACTTC

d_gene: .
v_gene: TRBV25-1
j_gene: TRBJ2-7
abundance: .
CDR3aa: CASSESPSDEQYF
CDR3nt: TGTGCCAGCAGTGAATCCCCTAGTGACGAGCAGTACTTC

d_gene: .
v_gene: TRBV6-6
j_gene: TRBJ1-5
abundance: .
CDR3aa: CASRGGGGLQPQHF
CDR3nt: TGTGCCAGCCGAGGGGGGGGCGGGTTGCAGCCCCAGCATTTT

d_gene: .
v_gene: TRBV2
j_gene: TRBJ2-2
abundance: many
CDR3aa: CASNVGQGYTGELFF
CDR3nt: TGTGCCAGCAATGTGGGGCAGGGCTATACCGGGGAGCTGTTTTTT

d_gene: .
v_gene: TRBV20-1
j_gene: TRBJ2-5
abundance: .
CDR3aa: CSARLAETQYF
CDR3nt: TGCAGTGCTAGGCTAGCAGAGACCCAGTACTTC

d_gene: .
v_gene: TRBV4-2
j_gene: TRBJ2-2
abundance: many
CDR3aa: CASSQEIGVRAGELFF
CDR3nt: TGTGCCAGCAGCCAAGAAATCGGGGTTAGGGCCGGGGAGCTGTTTTTT

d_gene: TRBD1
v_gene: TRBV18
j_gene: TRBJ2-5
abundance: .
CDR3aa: CASSPDRVKTQYF
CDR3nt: TGTGCCAGCTCACCAGACAGGGTAAAGACCCAGTACTTC

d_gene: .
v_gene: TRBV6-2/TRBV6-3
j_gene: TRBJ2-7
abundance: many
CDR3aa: CASSRGGDEQYF
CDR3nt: TGTGCCAGCAGCCGGGGTGGGGACGAGCAGTACTTC

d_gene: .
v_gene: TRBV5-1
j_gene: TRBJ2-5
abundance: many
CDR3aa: CASRYSEETQYF
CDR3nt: TGCGCCAGCAGGTATTCGGAAGAGACCCAGTACTTC

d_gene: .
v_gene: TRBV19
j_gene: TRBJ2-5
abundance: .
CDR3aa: CASSKRGAGETQYF
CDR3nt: TGTGCCAGTAGCAAAAGGGGCGCCGGTGAGACCCAGTACTTC

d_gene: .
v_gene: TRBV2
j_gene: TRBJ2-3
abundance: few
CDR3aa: CASFPRDWGTDTQYF
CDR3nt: TGTGCCAGCTTTCCCCGGGACTGGGGCACAGATACGCAGTATTTT

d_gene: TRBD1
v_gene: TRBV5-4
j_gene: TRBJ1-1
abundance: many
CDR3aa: CASSSTGGAIIDTEAFF
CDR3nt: TGTGCCAGCAGCTCAACAGGGGGCGCGATTATTGACACTGAAGCTTTCTTT

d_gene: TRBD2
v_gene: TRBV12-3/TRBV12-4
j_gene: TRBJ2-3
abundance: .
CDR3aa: CASRRHSGGVGDTQYF
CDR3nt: TGTGCCAGCAGACGACATAGCGGGGGGGTAGGAGATACGCAGTATTTT

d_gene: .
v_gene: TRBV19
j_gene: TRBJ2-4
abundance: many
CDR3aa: CASSPWTSGGHQYF
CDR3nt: TGTGCCAGTAGTCCTTGGACCTCTGGCGGGCATCAGTACTTC

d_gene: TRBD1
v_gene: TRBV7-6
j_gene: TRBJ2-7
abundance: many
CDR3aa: CASSASGTGAYEQYF
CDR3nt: TGTGCCAGCAGCGCCTCCGGGACAGGGGCCTACGAGCAGTACTTC

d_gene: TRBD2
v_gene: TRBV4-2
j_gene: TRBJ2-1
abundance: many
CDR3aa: CASSQAGGHYNEQFF
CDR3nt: TGTGCCAGCAGCCAAGCGGGGGGTCACTACAATGAGCAGTTCTTC

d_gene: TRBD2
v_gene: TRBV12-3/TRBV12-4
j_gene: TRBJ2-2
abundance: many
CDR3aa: CASSLGLAGGNGELFF
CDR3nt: TGTGCCAGCAGTCTGGGACTAGCGGGGGGAAACGGGGAGCTGTTTTTT

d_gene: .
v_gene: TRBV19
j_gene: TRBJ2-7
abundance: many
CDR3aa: CASSMASGSFDEQYF
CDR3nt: TGTGCCAGTAGTATGGCGTCGGGGTCCTTTGACGAGCAGTACTTC

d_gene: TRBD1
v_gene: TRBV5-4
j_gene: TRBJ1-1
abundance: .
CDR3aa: CASSSRTGGTEAFF
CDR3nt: TGTGCCAGCAGCTCCCGGACAGGGGGCACTGAAGCTTTCTTT

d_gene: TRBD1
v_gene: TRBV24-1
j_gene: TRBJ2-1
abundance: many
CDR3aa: CATSALDRGGDNEQFF
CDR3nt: TGTGCCACCAGTGCCCTGGACAGGGGGGGGGACAATGAGCAGTTCTTC

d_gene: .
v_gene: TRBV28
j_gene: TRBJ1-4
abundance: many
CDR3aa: CASSFGFQEKLFF
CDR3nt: TGTGCCAGCAGTTTCGGGTTTCAGGAAAAACTGTTTTTT

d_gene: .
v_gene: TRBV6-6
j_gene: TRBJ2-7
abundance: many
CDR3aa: CASSKTGTSYEQYF
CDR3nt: TGTGCCAGCAGTAAGACAGGAACCTCCTACGAGCAGTACTTC

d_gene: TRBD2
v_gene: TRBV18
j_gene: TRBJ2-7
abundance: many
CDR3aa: CASSPIGLAPSEQYF
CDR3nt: TGTGCCAGCTCACCTATAGGACTAGCGCCGTCCGAGCAGTACTTC

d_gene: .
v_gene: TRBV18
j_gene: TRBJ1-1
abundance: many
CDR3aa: CASSPTGQKNTEAFF
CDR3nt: TGTGCCAGCTCACCGACCGGACAGAAGAACACTGAAGCTTTCTTT

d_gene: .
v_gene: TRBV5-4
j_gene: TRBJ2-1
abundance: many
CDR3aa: CASSLSPGVRNEQFF
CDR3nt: TGTGCCAGCAGCTTGAGTCCGGGGGTAAGGAATGAGCAGTTCTTC

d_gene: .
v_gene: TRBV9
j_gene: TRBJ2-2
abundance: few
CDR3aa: CASSPFRTANTGELFF
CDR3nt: TGTGCCAGCAGCCCATTTCGGACAGCGAACACCGGGGAGCTGTTTTTT

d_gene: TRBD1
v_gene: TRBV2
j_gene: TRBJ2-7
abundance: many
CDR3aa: CASIDPGDRYEQYF
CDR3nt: TGTGCCAGCATAGATCCAGGGGACAGATACGAGCAGTACTTC

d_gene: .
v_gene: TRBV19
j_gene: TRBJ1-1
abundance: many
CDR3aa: CASSERQDPNTEAFF
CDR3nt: TGTGCCAGTAGTGAGAGACAGGACCCGAACACTGAAGCTTTCTTT

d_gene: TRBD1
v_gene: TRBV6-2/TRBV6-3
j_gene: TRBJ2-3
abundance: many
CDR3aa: CASSHLTGMVDTQYF
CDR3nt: TGTGCCAGCAGTCACCTGACAGGGATGGTTGATACGCAGTATTTT

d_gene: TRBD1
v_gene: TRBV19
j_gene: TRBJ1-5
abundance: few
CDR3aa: CASTSDRARDQPQHF
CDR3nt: TGTGCCAGTACCTCGGACAGGGCCCGCGATCAGCCCCAGCATTTT

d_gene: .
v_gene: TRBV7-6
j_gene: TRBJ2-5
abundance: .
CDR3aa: CASSLANGVQETQYF
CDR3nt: TGTGCCAGCAGCTTAGCGAACGGGGTACAAGAGACCCAGTACTTC

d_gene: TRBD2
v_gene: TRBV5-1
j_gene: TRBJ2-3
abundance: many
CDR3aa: CASSALAGGTDTQYF
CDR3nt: TGCGCCAGCAGCGCCCTAGCGGGGGGCACAGATACGCAGTATTTT

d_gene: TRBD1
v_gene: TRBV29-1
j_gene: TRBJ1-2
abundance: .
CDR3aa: CSVGAGGQGYTF
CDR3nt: TGCAGCGTTGGGGCAGGGGGCCAGGGCTACACCTTC

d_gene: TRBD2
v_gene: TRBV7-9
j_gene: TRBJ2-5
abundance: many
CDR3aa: CASSRRGEAGETQYF
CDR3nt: TGTGCCAGCAGCCGTCGGGGGGAAGCGGGAGAGACCCAGTACTTC

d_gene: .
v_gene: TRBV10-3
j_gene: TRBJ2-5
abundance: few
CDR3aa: CAVGTGPETQYF
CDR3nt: TGTGCCGTAGGGACTGGTCCCGAGACCCAGTACTTC

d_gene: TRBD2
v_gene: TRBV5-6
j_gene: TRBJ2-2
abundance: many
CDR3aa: CASSLDRTSGVTGELFF
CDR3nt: TGTGCCAGCAGCTTGGACAGGACTAGCGGGGTAACCGGGGAGCTGTTTTTT

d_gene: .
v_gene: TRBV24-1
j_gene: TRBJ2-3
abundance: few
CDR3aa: CATSGAGPTDTQYF
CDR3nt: TGTGCCACCAGTGGGGCAGGCCCCACAGATACGCAGTATTTT

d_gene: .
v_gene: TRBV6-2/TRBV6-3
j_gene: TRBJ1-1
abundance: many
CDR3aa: CASSYSTTRGLMNTEAFF
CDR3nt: TGTGCCAGCAGTTACTCGACTACTCGGGGGTTAATGAACACTGAAGCTTTCTTT

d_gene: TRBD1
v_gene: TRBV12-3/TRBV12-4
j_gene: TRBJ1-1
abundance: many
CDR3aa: CASRWTGETEAFF
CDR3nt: TGTGCCAGCAGGTGGACAGGGGAGACTGAAGCTTTCTTT

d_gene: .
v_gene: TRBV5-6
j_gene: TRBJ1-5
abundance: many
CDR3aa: CASSLGASNQPQHF
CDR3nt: TGTGCCAGCAGCTTGGGGGCCAGCAATCAGCCCCAGCATTTT

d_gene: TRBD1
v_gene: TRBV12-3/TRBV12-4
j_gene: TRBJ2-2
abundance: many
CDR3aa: CASSHPQGARTGELFF
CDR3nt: TGTGCCAGCAGTCATCCCCAGGGGGCGCGCACCGGGGAGCTGTTTTTT

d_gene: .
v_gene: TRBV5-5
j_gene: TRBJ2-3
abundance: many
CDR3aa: CASSLEASRADTQYF
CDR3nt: TGTGCCAGCAGCTTGGAAGCCTCCCGGGCAGATACGCAGTATTTT

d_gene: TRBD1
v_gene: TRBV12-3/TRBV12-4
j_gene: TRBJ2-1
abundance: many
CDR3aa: CASSWTGGYNEQFF
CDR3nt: TGTGCCAGCAGTTGGACAGGGGGGTACAATGAGCAGTTCTTC